Presented here are 10 T cell receptor beta chains from one specimen sequenced in a study of read filtering for tumor transcriptome and immune sequencing. This library used approximately 0.4 ug RNA and molecular barcoded adaptors spanning alpha/delta and beta/gamma chains. One entry per CDR3 protein results from TCRdb running MiXCR on the reads. The sample records over 45,000 distinct CDR3 sequences, about 20% being singletons. Sequencing was performed on a population of CD138-negative cells sorted from bone marrow. Source of these receptors: a donor aged 40 or over with multiple myeloma.

This clonotype was seen a handful of times. The genes are TRBV20-1 and TRBJ2-2; TRBD1 aligns across 11 bases. CDR1 is DFQATT and CDR2 is SNEGSKA in the germline V gene (reference sequence). This CDR3 comprises 12 residues. V lost 6 bases to trimming and J lost 7 bases; unmatched junction nucleotides: 1. The CDR3 spells CSAGQGDGELFF. The CDR3 DNA reads TGCAGTGCGGGACAGGGGGACGGGGAGCTGTTTTTT.

This clonotype has more than one count but fewer than ten. The chain couples TRBV19 to TRBJ1-5; a weak D match, TRBD1 (5 bases). This CDR3 contains 13 residues. Trimming took off 5 bases at V and 6 bases at J, with 11 bases between the two ends. The germline CDR1 and CDR2 sequences are LNHDA and SQIVND (reference sequence). CDR3 nucleotide sequence: TGTGCCAGTAGTCAGGGTGGCGGTCAGCCCCAGCATTTT. Protein sequence: CASSQGGGQPQHF. The full variable domain, rest sourced from reference TRBV19 and TRBJ1-5, is DGGITQSPKYLFRKEGQNVTLSCEQNLNHDAMYWYRQDPGQGLRLIYYSQIVNDFQKGDIAEGYSVSREKKESFPLTVTSAQKNPTAFYLCASSQGGGQPQHFGDGTRLSIL.

This clonotype was observed at least ten times. Compared with germline, one end of the junction differs, possibly owing to a read error. The chain joins TRBV7-9 to TRBJ2-3; perhaps D is TRBD1 or TRBD2 (5 bases each). The germline gives CDR1 SEHNR, CDR2 FQNEAQ (reference sequence). CDR3 length: 13 residues. The CDR3: CASSLGWGDTQYF. The CDR3 DNA sequence: TGTGCTAGCAGCCTTGGCTGGGGGGATACGCAGTATTTT.

At least ten counts were recorded for this clonotype. The CDR3 DNA is TGTGCCAGCAGAGATATGACAGGGAAAAATTCACCCCTCCACTTT. It specifies CASRDMTGKNSPLHF. This chain uses TRBV28 with TRBJ1-6; 7 bases are shared with TRBD1. In germline, CDR1 is MDHEN, CDR2 SYDVKM. V was pared by 6 bases and J by 7 bases, with 9 bases of the junction left unmatched. The CDR3 covers 15 residues.

This clonotype has at least ten counts. The genes are TRBV7-2 and TRBJ2-2; D possibly corresponds to TRBD2 (5 bases). The CDR3 spans 15 residues. Germline loops: CDR1 SGHTA, CDR2 FQGNSA. V was pared by 6 bases and J by 1 base, with 12 bases between. The DNA for the CDR3 is TGTGCCAGCAGTCGACTCCGGGAGAACACCGGGGAGCTGTTTTTT. It yields the protein CASSRLRENTGELFF.

In this sample, this clonotype turned up many times. V and J are TRBV14 and TRBJ2-7, with TRBD1 identical over 8 bases. CDR3 length equals 18 residues. V trimming: 4 bases; J trimming: 2 bases; junction bases outside the gene matches: 16. Germline V lookup: CDR1 SGHDN, CDR2 FVKESK. CDR3 amino acids: CASSPPGWEDRVPYEQYF. The CDR3 bases are TGTGCCAGCAGCCCCCCCGGGTGGGAGGACAGGGTTCCCTACGAGCAGTACTTC.

This clonotype was picked up one time. At one of its ends the junction is not consistent with the germline gene, which may arise from a read error. The chain is built from TRBV6-5 and TRBJ2-6, with 10 bases that match TRBD2. This CDR3 is built from 18 residues. In germline, CDR1 is MNHEY, CDR2 SVGAGI. CDR3 nucleotide sequence: TGTGCCAGCACCCGAGCGGGAGGGCCGGGATCTGGGGCCCACGTCCTGACTTTC. The encoded protein is CASTRAGGPGSGAHVLTF.

This clonotype occurred many times. The V call is TRBV4-1, the J call TRBJ2-6; 8 positions agree with TRBD1. V shed 4 bases and J 2 bases; nucleotides not matched to a gene: 4. The CDR3 runs 16 residues. The germline V gene has CDR1 MGHRA and CDR2 YSYEKL. CDR3 in DNA: TGCGCCAGCAGCCGGACAGGGTTTACTGGGGCCAACGTCCTGACTTTC. This translates into CASSRTGFTGANVLTF.

At least ten counts were recorded for this clonotype. The chain combines TRBV4-2 with TRBJ1-4; 7 bases are shared with TRBD1. Germline assignment: CDR1 LGHNA and CDR2 YNFKEQ. There are 14 residues in the CDR3. With V trimmed by 4 bases and J by 10 bases, 9 bases remained unmatched. CDR3 DNA sequence: TGTGCCAGCAGCCGCGACAGGGAGGGGGTAAAACTGTTTTTT. Its translation: CASSRDREGVKLFF.

This clonotype was seen many times. The chain recombines TRBV7-9 with TRBJ2-1; unclear D gene. CDR1 and CDR2 from the germline V gene are SEHNR and FQNEAQ (reference sequence). Deletions cut 5 bases from V and 6 bases from J, with 8 bases between. This CDR3 region has 12 residues. The CDR3 bases are TGTGCCAGCAGCCCACCTACCAATGAGCAGTTCTTC. It yields the protein CASSPPTNEQFF.